This TCR beta chain appears in the sequencing data of a study of vaccination and CD4 T cells after COVID-19 (dated by TCRdb to 2021 to 2024). For the wider study: Six males and four females were included in the convalescent cohort, with two Hispanic individuals, seven Caucasians, two Asians and one multiracial person represented. The time from the second vaccine dose to post-vaccine blood sampling had a median of approximately 72 days and ranged from about 12 to 241 days. In roughly nine COVID-19 convalescent patients and 4 infection-naive healthy vaccine recipients, the spike-specific CD4+ TCR repertoire before mRNA vaccination was compared with the repertoire after mRNA vaccination. Post-COVID blood samples were collected from convalescent patients a median of around 100 days after diagnosis, with a range of roughly 30 to 161 days. Participants got two doses of the Pfizer-BioNTech BNT162b2 vaccine (n=8) or two doses of the Moderna mRNA-1273 vaccine (n=2). Control cultures used a CEFX viral epitope pool as positive control, an HIV-1 Nef peptide pool as negative control, or no peptide. Culture stimuli were overlapping spike peptide pools from SARS-CoV-2 and from the common cold coronaviruses HCoV-NL63, HCoV-OC43 and HCoV-229E. What the work shows at the level of the full study, not this receptor alone: Although the median number of SARS-CoV-2-reactive clonotypes went up from roughly 19 after infection to some 40 after vaccination, the increase was not significant. In convalescent patients, nearly all vaccine-specific clones (304 of 307) were found to be mono-reactive for SARS-CoV-2 spike rather than cross-reactive with common cold coronaviruses. The number of convalescent patients in the study was relatively small, and the study did not examine early timepoints following natural infection. In convalescent patients, a median about 84% of post-vaccine SARS-CoV-2-reactive clones were detected only after vaccination, and vaccine-specific priming was suggested by this finding.

CDR1 MNHNS and CDR2 SASEGT are derived from the germline V gene. Relative to germline, V is 7 bases shorter and J is 1 base shorter, with 16 bases between their ends. From the cysteine up to the phenylalanine, the CDR3 has a length of 15 residues. The only DNA kept is the CDR3, 45 bases in frame from the first base. This clonotype was observed a few times. The specificity of this receptor is unknown. Base qualities were left out, and no much larger clone turns up one base away. Sample treatment or condition, as interpreted from the label and publication: approximately 9-day PBMC culture with coronavirus spike peptide pools or control peptides (ViraFEST assay). To expand antigen-specific T cells with peptide pools and then pick out the expanded clonotypes through TCR sequencing, the study relied on the ViraFEST assay. Negative nucleocapsid antibody tests before and after vaccination confirmed that the healthy vaccine recipients had no prior SARS-CoV-2 infection. Each well held 2.2 million or so PBMCs cultured with 9 to 10 ug/ml peptide pools in IMDM containing around 5.5% human AB serum and 10 IU/ml IL-2. On days 3 and 7, half of the culture medium was replaced with fresh IL-2-containing medium. CD4+ T cells were isolated after approximately 10 days of culture through negative selection using the EasySep CD4+ T cell isolation kit. PBMCs were separated from whole blood using Ficoll-Paque Plus gradient centrifugation and then either used fresh or cryopreserved at -140C. Culture conditions were generally each tested in triplicate wells.

To prepare the library, PCR was applied. TCR sequencing of DNA from cultured CD4+ T cells used the Oncomine TCR Beta short-read assay at the Johns Hopkins FTIC core. The QIAamp micro DNA kit was used to extract genomic DNA from the cultured CD4+ T cells. Oncomine TCR Beta libraries from cultured CD4+ T cells were pooled with unique dual indexes and sequenced on an Illumina iSeq 100. The source study handled its data this way. Non-productive sequences were filtered out, and CDR3s that did not start with C, did not end with F or W, or were shorter than 7 amino acids were discarded. Antigen-specific clonotypes were identified with the MANAFEST web application by comparing peptide-stimulated wells with reference and other culture wells. Positive clones required FDR below 0.05, an odds ratio above 5, and productive frequency above 0.1% in at least two of three replicate wells. Clonotypes that were significantly expanded in both SARS-CoV-2 spike wells and at least one common cold coronavirus spike condition were defined as cross-reactive. Similarity between CDR3 sequences was evaluated in R version 3.6.1 using Levenshtein distances (stringdist) and unrooted phylogenetic trees (ape). The public sequencing data were trimmed at Q25 with fastp and processed into clonotypes with MiXCR by TCRdb, which kept only in-frame beta chains. Every CDR3 protein is listed once, alongside the most common genes and DNA of its rows. TCRdb assigned the V and J calls; the authors' analysis was not used. For this sample the table gives tens of thousands of distinct CDR3 sequences, of which approximately 57% were detected only once. Of the sample, more than 10% falls within the top ten clones.

The sequencing used CD4+ T cells from blood, cultured in vitro, collected after SARS-CoV-2 vaccination. The rearrangement joined TRBV6-1 to TRBJ1-1; the D gene cannot be named for sure. The TCR sequence derives from a human donor who received a COVID-19 vaccine. The CDR3 protein is CASKIIGNSNTEAFF. Here is the DNA: TGTGCCAGCAAGATTATCGGGAACTCGAACACTGAAGCTTTCTTT.